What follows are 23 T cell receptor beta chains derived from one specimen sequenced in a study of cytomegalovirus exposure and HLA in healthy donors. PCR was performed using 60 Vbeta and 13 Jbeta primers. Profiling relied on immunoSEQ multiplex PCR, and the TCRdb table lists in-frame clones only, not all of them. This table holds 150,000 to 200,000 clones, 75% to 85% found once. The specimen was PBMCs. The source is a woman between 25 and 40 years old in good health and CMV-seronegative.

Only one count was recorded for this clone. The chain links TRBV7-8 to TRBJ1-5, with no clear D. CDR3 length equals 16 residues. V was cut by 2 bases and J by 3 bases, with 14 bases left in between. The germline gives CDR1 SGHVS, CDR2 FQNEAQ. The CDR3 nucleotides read TGTGCCAGCAGCTTATACTTATTCATTGACAATCAGCCCCAGCATTTT. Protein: CASSLYLFIDNQPQHF.

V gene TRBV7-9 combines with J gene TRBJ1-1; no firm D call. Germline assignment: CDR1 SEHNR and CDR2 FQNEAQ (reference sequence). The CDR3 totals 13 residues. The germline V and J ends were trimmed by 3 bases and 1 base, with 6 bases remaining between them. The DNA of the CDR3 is TGTGCCAGCAGCTTTTCAGGGAACACTGAAGCTTTCTTT. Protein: CASSFSGNTEAFF.

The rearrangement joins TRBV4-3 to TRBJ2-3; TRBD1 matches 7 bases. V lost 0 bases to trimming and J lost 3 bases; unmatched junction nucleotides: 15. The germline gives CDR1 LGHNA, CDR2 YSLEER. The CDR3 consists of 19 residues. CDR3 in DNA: TGCGCCAGCAGCCAAGATCCCCCCTTATCAGGGGGTCTGACAGATACGCAGTATTTT. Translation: CASSQDPPLSGGLTDTQYF.

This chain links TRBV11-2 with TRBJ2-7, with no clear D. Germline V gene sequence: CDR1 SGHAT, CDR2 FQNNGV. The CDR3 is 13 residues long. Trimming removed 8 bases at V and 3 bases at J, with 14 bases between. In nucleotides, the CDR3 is TGTGCCAGCGGTATACTCCGGTACTACGAGCAGTACTTC. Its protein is CASGILRYYEQYF.

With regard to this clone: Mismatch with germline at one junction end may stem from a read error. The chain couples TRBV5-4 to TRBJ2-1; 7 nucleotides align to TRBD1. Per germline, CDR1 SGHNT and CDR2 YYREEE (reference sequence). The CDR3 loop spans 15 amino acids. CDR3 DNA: TGTGCCAGCAGCTTCGGACAGGCCTCCTACAATGGGCAGTTCTTC. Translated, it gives CASSFGQASYNGQFF.

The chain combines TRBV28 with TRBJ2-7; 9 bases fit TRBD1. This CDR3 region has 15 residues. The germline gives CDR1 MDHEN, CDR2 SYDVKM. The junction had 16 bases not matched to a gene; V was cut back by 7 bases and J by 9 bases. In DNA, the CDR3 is TGTGCCAGCAACCCCCTGGGACAGGGCCCCCTTGGGCAGTACTTC. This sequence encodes CASNPLGQGPLGQYF.

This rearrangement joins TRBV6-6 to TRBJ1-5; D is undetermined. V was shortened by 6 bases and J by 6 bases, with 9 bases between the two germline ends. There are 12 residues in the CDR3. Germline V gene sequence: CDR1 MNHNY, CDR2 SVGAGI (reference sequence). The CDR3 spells CASSILSQPQHF. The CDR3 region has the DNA TGTGCCAGCAGCATACTCTCTCAGCCCCAGCATTTT.

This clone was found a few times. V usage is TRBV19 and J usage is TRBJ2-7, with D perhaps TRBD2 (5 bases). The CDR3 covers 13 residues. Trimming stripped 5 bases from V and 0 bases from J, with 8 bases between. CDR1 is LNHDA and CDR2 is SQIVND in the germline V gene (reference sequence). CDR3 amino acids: CASSFGDSYEQYF. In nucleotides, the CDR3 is TGTGCCAGTAGTTTCGGGGACTCCTACGAGCAGTACTTC.

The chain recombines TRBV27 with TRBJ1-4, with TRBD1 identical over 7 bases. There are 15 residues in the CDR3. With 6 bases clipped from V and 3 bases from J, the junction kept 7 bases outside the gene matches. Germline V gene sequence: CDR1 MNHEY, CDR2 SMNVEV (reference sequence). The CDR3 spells CASRTGSEANEKLFF. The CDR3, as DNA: TGTGCCAGCAGGACAGGGAGCGAAGCTAATGAAAAACTGTTTTTT. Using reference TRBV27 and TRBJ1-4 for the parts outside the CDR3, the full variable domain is EAQVTQNPRYLITVTGKKLTVTCSQNMNHEYMSWYRQDPGLGLRQIYYSMNVEVTDKGDVPEGYKVSRKEKRNFPLILESPSPNQTSLYFCASRTGSEANEKLFFGSGTQLSVL.

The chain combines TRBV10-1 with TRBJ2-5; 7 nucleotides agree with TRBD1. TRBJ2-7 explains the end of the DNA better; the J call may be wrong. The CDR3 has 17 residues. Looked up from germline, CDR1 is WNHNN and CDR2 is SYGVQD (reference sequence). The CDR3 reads CASSRRPPGQQRYEQYF. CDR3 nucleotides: TGCGCCAGCAGCCGCAGACCCCCGGGACAGCAACGCTACGAGCAGTACTTC.

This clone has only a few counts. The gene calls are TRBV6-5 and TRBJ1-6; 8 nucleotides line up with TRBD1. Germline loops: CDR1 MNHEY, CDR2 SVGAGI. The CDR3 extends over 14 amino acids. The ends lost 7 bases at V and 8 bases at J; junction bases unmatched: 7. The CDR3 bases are TGTGCCAGCAAATCGGGACAGGTGGATTCACCCCTCCACTTT. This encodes CASKSGQVDSPLHF.

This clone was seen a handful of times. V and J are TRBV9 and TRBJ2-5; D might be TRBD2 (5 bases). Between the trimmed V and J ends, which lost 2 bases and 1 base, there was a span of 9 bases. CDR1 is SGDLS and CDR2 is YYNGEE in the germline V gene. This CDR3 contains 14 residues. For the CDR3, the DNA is TGTGCCAGCAGCGTTGGAGGAGCCCAAGAGACCCAGTACTTC. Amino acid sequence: CASSVGGAQETQYF. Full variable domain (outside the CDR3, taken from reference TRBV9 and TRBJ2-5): DSGVTQTPKHLITATGQRVTLRCSPRSGDLSVYWYQQSLDQGLQFLIQYYNGEERAKGNILERFSAQQFPDLHSELNLSSLELGDSALYFCASSVGGAQETQYFGPGTRLLVL.

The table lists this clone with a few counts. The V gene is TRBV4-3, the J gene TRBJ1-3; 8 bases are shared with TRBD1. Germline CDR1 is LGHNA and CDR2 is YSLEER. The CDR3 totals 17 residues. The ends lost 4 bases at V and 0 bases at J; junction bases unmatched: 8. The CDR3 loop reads CASSLNRGTGSGNTIYF. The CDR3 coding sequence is TGCGCCAGCAGCCTAAACAGGGGGACCGGCTCTGGAAACACCATATATTTT.

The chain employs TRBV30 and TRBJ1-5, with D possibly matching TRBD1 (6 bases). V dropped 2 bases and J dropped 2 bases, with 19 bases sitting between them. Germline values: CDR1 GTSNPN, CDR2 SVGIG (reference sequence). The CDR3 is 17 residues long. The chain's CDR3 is CAWSKSRGARGNQPQHF. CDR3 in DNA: TGTGCCTGGAGTAAATCTCGGGGGGCGAGGGGCAATCAGCCCCAGCATTTT.

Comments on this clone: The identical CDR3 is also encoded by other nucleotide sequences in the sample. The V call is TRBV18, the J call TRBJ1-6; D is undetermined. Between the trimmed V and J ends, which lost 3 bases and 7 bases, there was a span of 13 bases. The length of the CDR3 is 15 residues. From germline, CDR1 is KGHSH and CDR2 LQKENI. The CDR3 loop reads CASSPALAANSPLHF. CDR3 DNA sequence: TGTGCCAGCTCACCTGCCTTGGCCGCAAATTCACCCCTCCACTTT.

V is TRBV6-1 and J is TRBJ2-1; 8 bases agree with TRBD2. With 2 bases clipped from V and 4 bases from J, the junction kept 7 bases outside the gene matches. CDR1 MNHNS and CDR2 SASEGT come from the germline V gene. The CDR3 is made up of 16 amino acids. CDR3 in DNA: TGTGCCAGCAGTGAAAGGGGGACTAGTTTGTACAATGAGCAGTTCTTC. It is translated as CASSERGTSLYNEQFF.

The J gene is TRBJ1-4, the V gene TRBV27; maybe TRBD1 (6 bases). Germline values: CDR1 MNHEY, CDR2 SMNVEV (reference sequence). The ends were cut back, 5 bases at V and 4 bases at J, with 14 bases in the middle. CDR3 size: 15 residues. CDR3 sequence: CASSPNREGNEKLFF. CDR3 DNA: TGTGCCAGCAGTCCGAACAGGGAGGGTAATGAAAAACTGTTTTTT.

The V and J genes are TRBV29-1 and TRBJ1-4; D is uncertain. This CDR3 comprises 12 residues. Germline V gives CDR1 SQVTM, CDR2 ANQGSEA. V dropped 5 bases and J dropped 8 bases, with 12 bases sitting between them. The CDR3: CSVTKLGEKLFF. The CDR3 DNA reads TGCAGCGTTACCAAACTCGGGGAAAAACTGTTTTTT. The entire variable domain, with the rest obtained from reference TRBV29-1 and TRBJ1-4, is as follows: SAVISQKPSRDICQRGTSLTIQCQVDSQVTMMFWYRQQPGQSLTLIATANQGSEATYESGFVIDKFPISRPNLTFSTLTVSNMSPEDSSIYLCSVTKLGEKLFFGSGTQLSVL.

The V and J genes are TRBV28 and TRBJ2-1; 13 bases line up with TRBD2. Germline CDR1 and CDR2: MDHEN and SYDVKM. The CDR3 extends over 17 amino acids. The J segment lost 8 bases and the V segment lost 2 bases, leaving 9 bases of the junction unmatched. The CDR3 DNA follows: TGTGCCAGCAGTTTAGACAGTGGACTAGCGGGAGCGTATGAGCAGTTCTTC. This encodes CASSLDSGLAGAYEQFF.

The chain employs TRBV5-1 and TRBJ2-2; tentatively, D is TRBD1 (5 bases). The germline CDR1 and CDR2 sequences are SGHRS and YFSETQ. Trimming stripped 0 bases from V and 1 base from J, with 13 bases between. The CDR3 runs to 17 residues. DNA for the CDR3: TGCGCCAGCAGCTTGGGGCAGGGATGGAAGAACACCGGGGAGCTGTTTTTT. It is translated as CASSLGQGWKNTGELFF. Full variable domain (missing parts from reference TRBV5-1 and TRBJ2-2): KAGVTQTPRYLIKTRGQQVTLSCSPISGHRSVSWYQQTPGQGLQFLFEYFSETQRNKGNFPGRFSGRQFSNSRSEMNVSTLELGDSALYLCASSLGQGWKNTGELFFGEGSRLTVL.

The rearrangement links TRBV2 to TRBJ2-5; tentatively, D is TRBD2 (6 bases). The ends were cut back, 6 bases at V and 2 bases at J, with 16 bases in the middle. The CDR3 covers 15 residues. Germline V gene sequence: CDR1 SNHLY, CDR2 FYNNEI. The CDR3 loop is CASSGQGLSQETQYF. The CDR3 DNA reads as TGTGCCAGCAGCGGCCAGGGACTCTCTCAAGAGACCCAGTACTTC.

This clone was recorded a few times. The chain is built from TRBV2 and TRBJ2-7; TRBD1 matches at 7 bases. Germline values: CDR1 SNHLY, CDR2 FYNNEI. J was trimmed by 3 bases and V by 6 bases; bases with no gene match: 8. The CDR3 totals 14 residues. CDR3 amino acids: CASSPGTEIYEQYF. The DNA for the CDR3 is TGTGCCAGCAGCCCCGGGACAGAGATCTACGAGCAGTACTTC.

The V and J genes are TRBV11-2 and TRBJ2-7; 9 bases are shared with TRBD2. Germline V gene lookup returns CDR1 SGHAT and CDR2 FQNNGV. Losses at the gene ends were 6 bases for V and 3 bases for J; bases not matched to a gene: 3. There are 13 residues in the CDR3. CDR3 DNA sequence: TGTGCCAGCAGTTTTAGCGGGAGCTACGAGCAGTACTTC. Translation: CASSFSGSYEQYF.